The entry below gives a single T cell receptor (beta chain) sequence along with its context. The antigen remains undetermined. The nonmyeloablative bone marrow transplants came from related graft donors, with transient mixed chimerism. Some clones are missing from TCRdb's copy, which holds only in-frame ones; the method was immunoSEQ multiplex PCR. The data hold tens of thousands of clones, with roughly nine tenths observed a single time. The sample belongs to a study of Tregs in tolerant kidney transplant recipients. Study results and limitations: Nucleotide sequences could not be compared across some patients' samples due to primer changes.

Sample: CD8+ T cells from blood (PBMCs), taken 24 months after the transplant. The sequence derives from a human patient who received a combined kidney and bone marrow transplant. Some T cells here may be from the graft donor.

The CDR3 protein is CASSFTGNEQYF. CDR3 in DNA: TGTGCCAGCAGCTTCACAGGGAACGAGCAGTACTTC. This chain joins TRBV13 and TRBJ2-7; D is perhaps TRBD1 (6 bases). The CDR3 has 12 amino acids. V dropped 3 bases and J dropped 5 bases, with 8 bases sitting between them. Germline V lookup: CDR1 PRHDT, CDR2 FYEKMQ (reference sequence).